This T cell receptor (beta chain) came from a study of beta chain features in type 1 diabetes. Overall study: Regarding age, gender and cell yields, patients proved similar to healthy donors. Notes on the study in general: Insertions were fewer and deletions more numerous at VDJ junctions in type 1 diabetes patients. Sequencing of cDNA might inflate the share of cells that strongly express TCR. TCRB CDR3 length was moderately but significantly reduced in all four CD4+ subsets of Type 1 diabetes patients.

V lost 6 bases to trimming and J lost 8 bases; unmatched junction nucleotides: 15. The CDR3 loop spans 15 amino acids. Germline V lookup: CDR1 MDHEN, CDR2 SYDVKM. Comments on this clone: Its antigen remains unidentified.

Since all of the isolated RNA was reverse transcribed, expressed TCRB transcripts were what got sequenced. The method was immunoSEQ multiplex PCR; TCRdb's version includes in-frame clones alone and lacks a portion of them. The sample carries 300,000 or so clones, roughly 13% recorded once. The origin of this receptor is a woman aged 18-30 years with type 1 diabetes. V usage is TRBV28 and J usage is TRBJ1-2; TRBD1 agrees at 7 bases. The sequenced material came from naive CD4+ T cells from blood. The CDR3 is CASRNTLGGASGYTF. The CDR3 DNA reads TGTGCCAGCAGGAACACATTAGGGGGCGCGTCGGGCTACACCTTC.